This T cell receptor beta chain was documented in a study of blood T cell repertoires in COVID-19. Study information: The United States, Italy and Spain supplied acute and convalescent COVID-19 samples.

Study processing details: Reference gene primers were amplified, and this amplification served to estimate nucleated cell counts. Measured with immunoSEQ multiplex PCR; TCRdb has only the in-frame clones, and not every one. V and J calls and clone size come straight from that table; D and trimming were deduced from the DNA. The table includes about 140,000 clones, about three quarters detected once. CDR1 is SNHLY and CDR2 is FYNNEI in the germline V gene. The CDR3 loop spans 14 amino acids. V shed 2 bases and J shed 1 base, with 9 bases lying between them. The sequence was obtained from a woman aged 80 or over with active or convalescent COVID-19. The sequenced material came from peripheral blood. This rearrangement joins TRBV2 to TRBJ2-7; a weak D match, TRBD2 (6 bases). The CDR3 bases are TGTGCCAGCAGTGAAAACGGGGGTTCCTACGAGCAGTACTTC. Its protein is CASSENGGSYEQYF.